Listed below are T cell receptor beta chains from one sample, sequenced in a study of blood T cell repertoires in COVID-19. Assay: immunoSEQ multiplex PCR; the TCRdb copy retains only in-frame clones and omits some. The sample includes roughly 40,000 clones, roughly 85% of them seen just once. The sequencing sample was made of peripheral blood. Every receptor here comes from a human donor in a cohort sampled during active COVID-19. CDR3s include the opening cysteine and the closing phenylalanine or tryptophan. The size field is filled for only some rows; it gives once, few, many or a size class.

CASSEIYGGTEAFF TRBJ1-1 NA TRBV6-2/TRBV6-3
CASSRTSGGAYEQYF TRBJ2-7 once TRBV6-5
CASSTNAGQGGLSLHF TRBJ1-6 NA TRBV5-4
CASSLQGASNQPQHF TRBJ1-5 NA TRBV7-2
CASRGAGANLNTEAFF TRBJ1-1 NA TRBV19
CASSLALAGASYNEQFF TRBJ2-1 NA TRBV7-9
CASSTRQGGETQYF TRBJ2-5 NA TRBV7-2
CAWIRDSLNTEAFF TRBJ1-1 NA TRBV30
CASRGEGGYTEAFF TRBJ1-1 NA TRBV6-4
CASSFHRGNSPLHF TRBJ1-6 NA TRBV11-2